This TCR beta chain came from a study of T cell responses to AZD1222 COVID-19 vaccine (dated by TCRdb to 2020 to 2023). For the study in its entirety: AZD1222 recipients given second doses at about 4 weeks or at about 12 weeks were pooled, since spike-specific TCR depth and breadth were not found to differ between the two schedules. Trial participants were enrolled by age into 18-55, 56-69 and 70-plus year subgroups, with 148, 28 and 57 TCR-sequenced participants respectively. A total of just over 230 trial participants underwent TCR sequencing, of whom approximately 200 had received two doses of AZD1222 and roughly 26 had received two doses of the MenACWY control vaccine.

Study-wide conclusions, independent of this receptor: Most participants were white British and females outnumbered males, and the authors suggested that clonal diversity may have been underestimated. Vaccine-associated CD4 TCRs spanned the whole spike protein, with dominant responses in regions 160-218 and 743-854. After two AZD1222 doses, spike-specific TCR breadth and depth were significantly higher than at day 0 and than in MenACWY recipients. Only five to seven AZD1222 recipients were SARS-CoV-2 seropositive at baseline, limiting conclusions about previously exposed vaccinees. In the small 56-69-year group, the increase in depth fell short of significance, most likely because of low power. Epitopes outside the regions mutated in the B.1.351 and B.1.1.7 variants were reportedly recognized by nearly half of the unique spike-specific TCRs. Because no samples from the day 14 peak response were available, repertoires could be characterized only after the peak T cell response.

As concerns this clone: Its specific antigen is unknown. The junction shows a germline mismatch at one end, possibly a read error.

Sample time point, as interpreted from the label and publication: baseline before first vaccination. Vaccinee samples were obtained from the UK trials COV001 and COV002, which included a single-blind randomized controlled phase 2/3 trial of AZD1222 (ChAdOx1 nCoV-19) in healthy adults. For TCRbeta chain sequencing, PBMC samples from trial participants were taken at day 0 and at day 28 after the second dose. The CDR3 regions of human TCRbeta chains were analyzed by immunosequencing. From the authors' description of their analysis: Repertoire TCRs were checked for matches against a reference library of SARS-CoV-2-specific TCRs that had been generated using the MIRA antigen-specificity platform. Breadth was defined as the fraction of unique TCRs that were SARS-CoV-2-associated, and depth was defined as the fraction of total T cells that were SARS-CoV-2-associated. Using the MIRA data, every spike-specific TCR was mapped to the spike region that the TCR reacted to and assigned to either a CD4 or a CD8 class. Log10-transformed breadth and depth values were compared by one-way ANOVA with Sidak's multiple comparisons tests. This is the immuneACCESS table as TCRdb keeps it, with only in-frame sequences that have V and J called. A part of the clones is gone; compared with another copy, unresolved V genes explain less than half, and the rest is unexplained. V, J and clone size were drawn from that table, and D and trimming were deduced from the DNA. This sample comprises about 150,000 clones, 85% to 95% of them detected only once. Of the sample, around 5% falls within the top ten clones.

The CDR3, cysteine through phenylalanine, is 16 amino acids long. The read is trimmed to its CDR3 DNA, 48 bases read in frame from base 1. CDR1 and CDR2, per the germline V gene (reference sequence), are PRHDT and FYEKMQ. Sequences were derived from peripheral blood, sampled on day 0 of AZD1222 vaccination. The chain is made from TRBV13 and TRBJ1-1; TRBD1 could be the D gene, as 6 bases match. The TCR comes from an adult in good health. The DNA sequence reads TGTGCCAGCAACTTAAATAGGGGGTTATGGAACACTGAAGCTTTCTTT. This sequence encodes CASNLNRGLWNTEAFF.